The 19 T cell receptor beta chains below all came from one sample that was sequenced in a study of a mutant IDH1 vaccine in newly diagnosed glioma. Indicated time point: week 35, safety follow-up. The investigators gave 300 ug of mutant IDH1 20-mer peptide in each vaccine dose, together with topical imiquimod. Here immunoSEQ multiplex PCR was the method, and the copy in TCRdb shows in-frame clones only, minus some. The repertoire holds around 41,000 clones, around 91% seen once, with approximately 1.5% in the top ten. Antigens for these TCRs are unknown. The source was PBMCs, collected from a glioma patient whose treatment included an IDH1 peptide vaccine. These receptors originate from a man aged 40-49 years with glioma.

The V call is TRBV6-4, the J call TRBJ1-6; 9 nucleotides match TRBD1. The CDR3 is made up of 15 amino acids. CDR1 is MRHNA, CDR2 SNTAGT, per germline. V was pared by 2 bases and J by 5 bases, with 1 base of the junction left unmatched. The CDR3 DNA sequence: TGTGCCAGCAGTGACGGACAGGGGCATAATTCACCCCTCCACTTT. It is translated as CASSDGQGHNSPLHF.

This clone has only one observation. The rearrangement uses TRBV28 and TRBJ2-7, with 7 bases identical to TRBD2. This CDR3 is built from 14 residues. V gave up 6 bases and J gave up 2 bases; unmatched junction bases: 7. Germline CDR1 reads MDHEN; CDR2 reads SYDVKM. The chain's CDR3 is CASRRRLAAYEQYF. The CDR3 DNA follows: TGTGCCAGCAGGAGACGACTAGCCGCCTACGAGCAGTACTTC.

V is TRBV12-5 and J is TRBJ2-1, with a weak D call TRBD1 (5 bases). V dropped 4 bases and J dropped 4 bases, with 11 bases sitting between them. The length of the CDR3 is 14 residues. Looked up from germline, CDR1 is LGHNT and CDR2 is FRNRAP. In DNA form, the CDR3 reads TGTGCTAGTGGTTGGGTGACAGAGTACAATGAGCAGTTCTTC. Residues: CASGWVTEYNEQFF.

The chain uses TRBV9 and TRBJ2-5; tentative D call: TRBD1 (5 bases). This CDR3 is built from 14 residues. The V end lost 3 bases, the J end lost 5 bases, and 14 bases lay between the germline ends. Germline CDR1 reads SGDLS; CDR2 reads YYNGEE. CDR3 loop: CASSGTGGTETQYF. The CDR3, as DNA: TGTGCCAGCAGCGGAACAGGTGGAACGGAGACCCAGTACTTC. The variable domain in full, completed from reference TRBV9 and TRBJ2-5, reads DSGVTQTPKHLITATGQRVTLRCSPRSGDLSVYWYQQSLDQGLQFLIQYYNGEERAKGNILERFSAQQFPDLHSELNLSSLELGDSALYFCASSGTGGTETQYFGPGTRLLVL.

This clone was detected once. The chain recombines TRBV30 with TRBJ2-1, with 7 bases fitting TRBD1. J gave up 4 bases and V 2 bases, and 2 bases lay outside the gene matches. Per germline, CDR1 GTSNPN and CDR2 SVGIG (reference sequence). The CDR3 is made up of 13 amino acids. The CDR3 here is CAWSKDRYNEQFF. CDR3 nucleotide sequence: TGTGCCTGGAGTAAGGACAGGTACAATGAGCAGTTCTTC. The variable domain in full, completed from reference TRBV30 and TRBJ2-1, reads SQTIHQWPATLVQPVGSPLSLECTVEGTSNPNLYWYRQAAGRGLQLLFYSVGIGQISSEVPQNLSASRPQDRQFILSSKKLLLSDSGFYLCAWSKDRYNEQFFGPGTRLTVL.

The rearrangement links TRBV7-2 to TRBJ2-3, with 7 bases matching TRBD2. The CDR3 has 16 amino acids. With 1 base clipped from V and 7 bases from J, the junction kept 11 bases outside the gene matches. Germline values: CDR1 SGHTA, CDR2 FQGNSA. The CDR3, as DNA: TGTGCCAGCAGCTTAGAGTCCACGGCTAGCGGAAATACGCAGTATTTT. Translating gives CASSLESTASGNTQYF.

V usage is TRBV5-1 and J usage is TRBJ1-2, with D possibly matching TRBD1 (6 bases). Between the trimmed V and J ends, which lost 2 bases and 5 bases, there was a span of 7 bases. This CDR3 contains 12 residues. CDR1 is SGHRS, CDR2 YFSETQ, per germline. This CDR3 is CASSFRGYGYTF. The CDR3 region has the DNA TGCGCCAGCAGCTTTAGGGGGTATGGCTACACCTTC.

The rearrangement uses TRBV7-9 and TRBJ1-1; weak D call: TRBD1 (5 bases). CDR3 size: 12 residues. Germline CDR1 is SEHNR and CDR2 is FQNEAQ (reference sequence). V was pared by 4 bases and J by 10 bases, with 13 bases between. Here the CDR3 DNA reads TGTGCCAGCAGCTCGGGGGGTCCAGGAGCTTTCTTT. This sequence encodes CASSSGGPGAFF.

This clone was found once. The rearrangement joins TRBV7-2 to TRBJ2-7, with D possibly being TRBD1 (5 bases). CDR1 is SGHTA, CDR2 FQGNSA, per germline. This CDR3 is built from 18 residues. V shed 6 bases and J shed 0 bases, with 24 bases lying between them. CDR3 protein: CASRVRSRVTFRSYEQYF. CDR3 bases: TGTGCCAGCAGGGTAAGGAGCAGGGTTACCTTCCGCTCCTACGAGCAGTACTTC.

The V and J genes are TRBV2 and TRBJ1-1; D not certain. V lost 2 bases and J 1 base, leaving 14 bases between the germline ends. This CDR3 has 16 residues. Germline lookup yields CDR1 SNHLY and CDR2 FYNNEI. In DNA form, the CDR3 reads TGTGCCAGCAGTGAATTTTATGGACTATCGAACACTGAAGCTTTCTTT. This gives the protein CASSEFYGLSNTEAFF.

The V and J genes are TRBV7-2 and TRBJ1-1; D not resolved. V lost 5 bases, J lost 0 bases, and 10 bases lay in between. The V gene's germline CDR1 is SGHTA and CDR2 FQGNSA. The CDR3 spans 14 residues. CDR3 residues: CASSLSFLNTEAFF. CDR3 DNA: TGTGCCAGCAGCCTTAGTTTTTTGAACACTGAAGCTTTCTTT.

V is TRBV7-6 and J is TRBJ1-1, with D unresolved. The CDR3 has 13 amino acids. The V and J ends lost 1 base and 2 bases respectively, with 5 bases between them. Germline V gene data show CDR1 as SGHVS and CDR2 as FNYEAQ. The DNA of the CDR3 is TGTGCCAGCAGCTTAGGACACAACACTGAAGCTTTCTTT. Translated, it gives CASSLGHNTEAFF.

The chain recombines TRBV6-5 with TRBJ1-1; D is unresolved. The CDR3 loop spans 15 amino acids. Germline values: CDR1 MNHEY, CDR2 SVGAGI. V lost 2 bases and J 1 base, leaving 11 bases between the germline ends. The CDR3 region is CASSYGRIGNTEAFF. CDR3 bases: TGTGCCAGCAGTTACGGCAGGATAGGGAACACTGAAGCTTTCTTT.

This clone was observed once. Written as DNA, the CDR3 is TGTGCCAGCAGCTCCTCGGTCGGAAGCGAGCAGTACGTC. The encoded protein is CASSSSVGSEQYV. The chain links TRBV5-4 to TRBJ2-7, with D hard to call. V lost 3 bases and J lost 6, with 13 bases in between. From germline, CDR1 is SGHNT and CDR2 YYREEE (reference sequence). The CDR3 is made up of 13 amino acids.

Comment on this clone: A read error may produce the germline difference seen at one junction end. V gene TRBV30 combines with J gene TRBJ2-6, with 9 bases matching TRBD1. CDR1 and CDR2 from the germline V gene are GTSNPN and SVGIG (reference sequence). The CDR3 runs to 15 residues. The CDR3 reads CAWSTGGSGADVLTF. The DNA for the CDR3 is TGTGCCTGGAGTACAGGGGGCTCTGGGGCCGACGTCCTGACTTTC.

This chain joins TRBV4-3 and TRBJ2-5; 7 nucleotides align to TRBD2. Germline V lookup: CDR1 LGHNA, CDR2 YSLEER. The CDR3 sequence is 15 residues long. V lost 0 bases and J lost 4; bases outside the gene matches: 5. The CDR3, as DNA: TGCGCCAGCAGCCAAGAGGGGGGGGATGGAGAGACCCAGTACTTC. Translation gives CASSQEGGDGETQYF.

The V gene is TRBV6-5, the J gene TRBJ2-2; D is unresolved. This CDR3 has 14 residues. Germline CDR1 is MNHEY and CDR2 is SVGAGI. The germline V and J ends were trimmed by 10 bases and 4 bases, with 16 bases remaining between them. In DNA, the CDR3 is TGTGCCACCCGGACGGAGCTCGTCACCGGGGAGCTGTTTTTT. Translating gives CATRTELVTGELFF.

This sequence joins TRBV6-4 and TRBJ2-7; a possible D gene is TRBD2 (6 bases). CDR1 is MRHNA, CDR2 SNTAGT, per germline. V lost 0 bases, J lost 5 bases, and 17 bases lay in between. This CDR3 comprises 16 residues. CDR3 sequence reads: CASSDSQREIRHEQYF. The CDR3 bases are TGTGCCAGCAGTGACTCTCAACGGGAGATACGCCACGAGCAGTACTTC.

The rearrangement joins TRBV30 to TRBJ1-2, with unresolved D. CDR3 length equals 13 residues. V dropped 5 bases and J dropped 2 bases, with 12 bases sitting between them. Germline CDR1 GTSNPN, CDR2 SVGIG (reference sequence). The CDR3 here is CAWARQGNYGYTF. CDR3 nucleotide sequence: TGTGCCTGGGCAAGACAAGGGAACTATGGCTACACCTTC.